The 7 T cell receptor beta chains reported below all come from one sample, sequenced in a study of shared clonotypes between healthy human individuals. Some clones are missing from TCRdb's copy, which holds only in-frame ones; the method was immunoSEQ multiplex PCR. The data contain some 2.3 million clones, approximately 93% of them singletons. What was sequenced was naive CD4+ T cells from PBMCs. Subset meaning: CD45RA+ positively selected. The source of these receptors is a young man in good health. Some clones in this sample may be carry-over from other donors' samples.

V gene TRBV6-6 combines with J gene TRBJ1-4; TRBD1 agrees at 8 bases. The CDR3 runs to 15 residues. V lost 6 bases to trimming and J lost 8 bases; unmatched junction nucleotides: 11. CDR1 MNHNY and CDR2 SVGAGI come from the germline V gene (reference sequence). The CDR3 here is CASRYRGEALEKLFF. DNA for the CDR3: TGTGCCAGCAGGTACAGGGGGGAGGCCTTGGAAAAACTGTTTTTT.

The chain has TRBV4-3 and TRBJ2-7, with D possibly being TRBD1 (8 bases). The CDR3 length is 17 residues. The V end lost 1 base, the J end lost 4 bases, and 20 bases lay between the germline ends. The V gene's germline CDR1 is LGHNA and CDR2 YSLEER. For the CDR3, the DNA is TGCGCCAGCAGCCAAGGGGGGGGGAGGACAGGGCAATACGAGCAGTACTTC. This gives the protein CASSQGGGRTGQYEQYF.

The genes are TRBV5-4 and TRBJ1-2; no definite D call. The ends were cut back, 2 bases at V and 3 bases at J, with 14 bases in the middle. Germline loops: CDR1 SGHNT, CDR2 YYREEE (reference sequence). The CDR3 totals 15 residues. The CDR3 coding sequence is TGTGCCAGCAGCTTCTTACAACGGATATACTATGGCTACACCTTC. Its protein is CASSFLQRIYYGYTF.

V gene TRBV5-1 combines with J gene TRBJ1-4, with 8 bases fitting TRBD1. Germline CDR1 is SGHRS and CDR2 is YFSETQ. V lost 4 bases, J lost 4 bases, and 6 bases stayed unmatched. The CDR3 loop spans 15 amino acids. The DNA for the CDR3 is TGCGCCAGCAGCCCCGCCGGACAGGGTAATGAAAAACTGTTTTTT. This codes for CASSPAGQGNEKLFF.

The chain couples TRBV12-5 to TRBJ2-2; 9 bases agree with TRBD2. V lost 1 base and J lost 6; bases outside the gene matches: 6. The V gene's germline CDR1 is LGHNT and CDR2 FRNRAP. The CDR3 is 16 residues long. The CDR3 nucleotides read TGTGCTAGTGGTTTGGGGACTAGCGCCCACGCCGGGGAGCTGTTTTTT. It codes for CASGLGTSAHAGELFF.

The CDR3 bases are TGTGCCAGCAGCCGACTGACTCACTCTGGAAACACCATATATTTT. As protein: CASSRLTHSGNTIYF. This chain joins TRBV6-5 and TRBJ1-3; D unresolved. The CDR3 covers 15 residues. Germline-derived CDR1 and CDR2 are MNHEY and SVGAGI. V was clipped by 6 bases and J by 0 bases, with 12 bases between them.

As for this clone: Other nucleotide sequences in the sample specify the same CDR3. The genes are TRBV7-3 and TRBJ2-3; no reliable D call. Trimming pared 1 base from V and 1 base from J, leaving 6 bases between. This CDR3 spans 14 amino acids. Per germline, CDR1 SGHTA and CDR2 FQGTGA. The CDR3 DNA follows: TGTGCCAGCAGCTTAAGGCCCGGCACAGATACGCAGTATTTT. It specifies CASSLRPGTDTQYF.